The 18 T cell receptor beta chains presented below share a single source sample, sequenced in a study of blood T cell repertoires in COVID-19. TCRdb's table, derived via immunoSEQ multiplex PCR, lists solely in-frame clones and lacks some. The profile covers about 280,000 clones, with almost 85% appearing a single time and less than 6.5% taken by the ten largest. The sample consisted of peripheral blood. The source is a man aged 50-59 years with active or convalescent COVID-19.

V is TRBV4-2 and J is TRBJ2-3; tentatively, D is TRBD1 (6 bases). This CDR3 comprises 15 residues. CDR1 is LGHNA, CDR2 YNFKEQ, per germline. The V gene lost 2 bases and the J gene lost 5 bases, with 14 bases spanning the gap. The chain's CDR3 is CASSQINRAGDTQYF. CDR3 nucleotides: TGTGCCAGCAGCCAAATCAACAGGGCGGGAGATACGCAGTATTTT.

Here the CDR3 DNA reads TGTGCCAGCAGCCAAGATGTCGGGAGCTCCTACAATGAGCAGTTCTTC. Encoded protein: CASSQDVGSSYNEQFF. The rearrangement links TRBV3-1 (or the pseudogene TRBV3-2) to TRBJ2-1; D is possibly TRBD2 (6 bases). The CDR3 has 16 residues. V lost 0 bases to trimming and J lost 0 bases, with 9 bases between them. CDR1 is LGHDT and CDR2 is YNNKEL in the germline V gene (reference sequence).

The rearrangement joins TRBV6-2 or TRBV6-3 to TRBJ2-3; D might be TRBD2 (6 bases). The germline CDR1 and CDR2 sequences are MNHEY and SVGEGT. CDR3 length: 17 amino acids. Trimming took 2 bases from V and 2 from J, leaving 17 bases between them. The CDR3 DNA reads TGTGCCAGCAGTTACGCTGGAGGGGCGGGACCCACAGATACGCAGTATTTT. Translated, it gives CASSYAGGAGPTDTQYF.

V and J are TRBV3-1 (or the pseudogene TRBV3-2) and TRBJ1-5; D possibly corresponds to TRBD1 (6 bases). From germline, CDR1 is LGHDT and CDR2 YNNKEL (reference sequence). The CDR3 is 14 residues long. The ends were cut back, 4 bases at V and 0 bases at J, with 7 bases in the middle. CDR3 sequence (DNA): TGTGCCAGCAGCCCGACAGGTAGCAATCAGCCCCAGCATTTT. It specifies CASSPTGSNQPQHF.

V and J are TRBV12-5 and TRBJ2-5; D is perhaps TRBD1 (5 bases). CDR3 length: 14 residues. Trimming removed 3 bases at V and 4 bases at J, with 12 bases between. Germline V gene lookup returns CDR1 LGHNT and CDR2 FRNRAP. CDR3 DNA sequence: TGTGCTAGTGGTTTCCAGGGCAGCGTAGAGACCCAGTACTTC. Protein product: CASGFQGSVETQYF.

The gene calls are TRBV7-2 and TRBJ1-3; a weak D match, TRBD1 (5 bases). Trimming stripped 5 bases from V and 2 bases from J, with 13 bases between. The CDR3 spans 15 residues. In germline, CDR1 is SGHTA, CDR2 FQGNSA. The CDR3 here is CASSLTGGAGNTIYF. The DNA for the CDR3 is TGTGCCAGCAGCCTGACCGGGGGAGCTGGAAACACCATATATTTT.

The V and J genes are TRBV5-1 and TRBJ2-7; 11 bases are a match to TRBD2. Per the germline V gene, CDR1 is SGHRS and CDR2 is YFSETQ. V trimming: 3 bases; J trimming: 4 bases; junction bases outside the gene matches: 15. The CDR3 runs to 18 residues. Written as DNA, the CDR3 is TGCGCCAGCAGCTACCTAGGACTAGCGGGCCAAGCCCCGTACGAGCAGTACTTC. It codes for CASSYLGLAGQAPYEQYF.

The rearrangement joins TRBV3-1 (or the pseudogene TRBV3-2) to TRBJ2-1, with 12 bases identical to TRBD2. The CDR3 runs to 17 residues. The V gene's germline CDR1 is LGHDT and CDR2 YNNKEL (reference sequence). Trimming took 1 base from V and 6 from J; bases not matched to a gene: 7. Written as DNA, the CDR3 is TGTGCCAGCAGCCAAGGGTCTAGCGGGAGGGCCATCAATGAGCAGTTCTTC. It specifies CASSQGSSGRAINEQFF.

The rearrangement links TRBV5-4 to TRBJ2-3, with TRBD2 matching 16 bases. With V trimmed by 4 bases and J by 4 bases, 3 bases remained unmatched. CDR3 length equals 16 residues. Germline assignment: CDR1 SGHNT and CDR2 YYREEE (reference sequence). For the CDR3, the DNA is TGTGCCAGCAGCAAGGGACTAGCGGGAGGGTCAGATACGCAGTATTTT. This gives the protein CASSKGLAGGSDTQYF.

This sequence joins TRBV5-6 and TRBJ2-5, with TRBD2 as a possible D gene (5 bases). CDR3 length: 14 residues. CDR1 is SGHDT and CDR2 is YYEEEE in the germline V gene. Trimming pared 4 bases from V and 4 bases from J, leaving 14 bases between. DNA for the CDR3: TGTGCCAGCAGCACCCCGCGGGTTAGAGAGACCCAGTACTTC. Its translation is CASSTPRVRETQYF.

The V gene is TRBV28, the J gene TRBJ2-3, with 11 bases that match TRBD2. This CDR3 spans 16 amino acids. The junction had 6 bases not matched to a gene; V was cut back by 5 bases and J by 2 bases. The germline gives CDR1 MDHEN, CDR2 SYDVKM. CDR3 protein: CASSPTTSGVTDTQYF. The CDR3 nucleotides are TGTGCCAGCAGTCCAACGACTAGCGGGGTCACAGATACGCAGTATTTT.

V and J are TRBV18 and TRBJ2-2; 10 bases agree with TRBD2. This CDR3 has 17 residues. V lost 2 bases, J lost 0 bases, and 3 bases stayed unmatched. Germline V gene data show CDR1 as KGHSH and CDR2 as LQKENI. CDR3 amino acids: CASSPKSGRANTGELFF. The DNA of the CDR3 is TGTGCCAGCTCACCAAAAAGCGGGAGGGCGAACACCGGGGAGCTGTTTTTT. The whole variable domain, filled in from reference TRBV18 and TRBJ2-2, reads NAGVMQNPRHLVRRRGQEARLRCSPMKGHSHVYWYRQLPEEGLKFMVYLQKENIIDESGMPKERFSAEFPKEGPSILRIQQVVRGDSAAYFCASSPKSGRANTGELFFGEGSRLTVL.

This chain links TRBV30 with TRBJ2-5; 10 bases fit TRBD2. Germline assignment: CDR1 GTSNPN and CDR2 SVGIG (reference sequence). The CDR3 totals 15 residues. Trimming cost V 4 bases and J 4 bases; bases outside gene matches: 9. The CDR3 nucleotides are TGTGCCTGGAACCCAGGGGCTAGCGGGAGAGAGACCCAGTACTTC. It codes for CAWNPGASGRETQYF.

The J gene is TRBJ2-1, the V gene TRBV11-3; D gene unclear. Trimming shortened V by 9 bases and J by 10 bases, and 22 bases separated the two germline ends. In germline, CDR1 is SGHNT, CDR2 YENEEA. The CDR3 length is 14 residues. CDR3 nucleotide sequence: TGTGCCAGTCAGTCCTCGGCTTTAAACGGGGAGCAGTTCTTC. Its translation: CASQSSALNGEQFF.

This rearrangement joins TRBV19 to TRBJ2-5, with 8 bases lining up with TRBD1. The CDR3 spans 16 residues. The germline CDR1 and CDR2 sequences are LNHDA and SQIVND (reference sequence). Trimming removed 3 bases from V and 5 bases from J; junction bases left unmatched: 11. CDR3 nucleotides: TGTGCCAGTAGTATTTGGGGCAGGGGGCTGGAGGAGACCCAGTACTTC. It is translated as CASSIWGRGLEETQYF. The complete variable domain, with remaining parts taken from reference TRBV19 and TRBJ2-5, reads DGGITQSPKYLFRKEGQNVTLSCEQNLNHDAMYWYRQDPGQGLRLIYYSQIVNDFQKGDIAEGYSVSREKKESFPLTVTSAQKNPTAFYLCASSIWGRGLEETQYFGPGTRLLVL.

The rearrangement joins TRBV12-5 to TRBJ1-5; D gene ambiguous. The CDR3 consists of 13 residues. The V end lost 2 bases, the J end lost 5 bases, and 7 bases lay between the germline ends. Per germline, CDR1 LGHNT and CDR2 FRNRAP. Here the CDR3 DNA reads TGTGCTAGTGGTTTGCTTCCTGATCAGCCCCAGCATTTT. Its translation is CASGLLPDQPQHF.

This chain connects TRBV5-1 to TRBJ2-3, with 8 nucleotides matching TRBD1. Germline V CDR1 and CDR2: SGHRS, YFSETQ. The CDR3 has 15 residues. The ends lost 4 bases at V and 5 bases at J; junction bases unmatched: 9. The CDR3 DNA follows: TGCGCCAGCAGCCCGCTTGCAGGGGGCGGAGATACGCAGTATTTT. Its translation is CASSPLAGGGDTQYF.

This clone has just one count. The CDR3 region has the DNA TGTGCCAGCAGTATCCACGGTAGCGGGAGATACACCGGGGAGCTGTTTTTT. This sequence encodes CASSIHGSGRYTGELFF. J is TRBJ2-2 and V is TRBV28; 9 bases are a match to TRBD2. Germline V gene data show CDR1 as MDHEN and CDR2 as SYDVKM. V lost 5 bases, J lost 3 bases, and 10 bases stayed unmatched. This CDR3 spans 17 amino acids.